Listed below are T cell receptor beta chains from one sample, sequenced in a study of glioma-infiltrating T cells after dendritic cell vaccination. Measured with immunoSEQ multiplex PCR; TCRdb has only the in-frame clones, and not every one. Here the sample spans approximately 84,000 clones, 86% being singletons. The material sequenced was blood, taken before dendritic cell vaccination. Source of these receptors: a human donor with glioblastoma. Each CDR3 is given with its conserved first and last residue. The D gene is left open where the match is weak. Clone size is not always given. Where it is, it says once, few, many or a class for expanded clones.

cdr3_nt cdr3_aa clone_size d_call j_call v_call
TGTGCCAGTAGTATTGTACGGGGGGGCTCCTACAATGAGCAGTTCTTC CASSIVRGGSYNEQFF once TRBD2 TRBJ2-1 TRBV19
TGCGCCAGCAGCTTTGCGTCTCCCTCTGGAAACACCATATATTTT CASSFASPSGNTIYF few . TRBJ1-3 TRBV5-1
TGTGCCAGCACTGGGACAGGGCCTAATTCACCCCTCCACTTT CASTGTGPNSPLHF few TRBD1 TRBJ1-6 TRBV2
TGTGCCAGCAGCCTGGGGAGCTCTGGAAACACCATATATTTT CASSLGSSGNTIYF . . TRBJ1-3 TRBV9
TGTGCCAGCAGCCCGTCGGACAGGGGAAAAGAGACCCAGTACTTC CASSPSDRGKETQYF . TRBD1 TRBJ2-5 TRBV5-4
TGCGCCAGCAGCTTGTGGGAGACAGGGAGTTGGGACGAGCAGTACTTC CASSLWETGSWDEQYF . TRBD1 TRBJ2-7 TRBV5-1
TGCGCCAGCATAGCCCCGGACACCGGGGAGCTGTTTTTT CASIAPDTGELFF once . TRBJ2-2 TRBV4-1
TGTGCCAGCAGCTCGGGACAGGGGAGGGCCGAGCAGTACTTC CASSSGQGRAEQYF . TRBD1 TRBJ2-7 TRBV11-2
TGTGCCAGCAGCTTAGGAACAGTGAACACTGAAGCTTTCTTT CASSLGTVNTEAFF . . TRBJ1-1 TRBV7-2
TGTGCCAGCAGCGAACGGACAGGGAATTCCTACGAGCAGTACTTC CASSERTGNSYEQYF . TRBD1 TRBJ2-7 TRBV11-1
TGTGCCAGCAGTGGGGGACAGGGATATCAGCCCCAGCATTTT CASSGGQGYQPQHF . TRBD1 TRBJ1-5 TRBV2
TGCGCCAGCAGCCGGGATAGTCCCGAGCAGTACTTC CASSRDSPEQYF . . TRBJ2-7 TRBV5-1